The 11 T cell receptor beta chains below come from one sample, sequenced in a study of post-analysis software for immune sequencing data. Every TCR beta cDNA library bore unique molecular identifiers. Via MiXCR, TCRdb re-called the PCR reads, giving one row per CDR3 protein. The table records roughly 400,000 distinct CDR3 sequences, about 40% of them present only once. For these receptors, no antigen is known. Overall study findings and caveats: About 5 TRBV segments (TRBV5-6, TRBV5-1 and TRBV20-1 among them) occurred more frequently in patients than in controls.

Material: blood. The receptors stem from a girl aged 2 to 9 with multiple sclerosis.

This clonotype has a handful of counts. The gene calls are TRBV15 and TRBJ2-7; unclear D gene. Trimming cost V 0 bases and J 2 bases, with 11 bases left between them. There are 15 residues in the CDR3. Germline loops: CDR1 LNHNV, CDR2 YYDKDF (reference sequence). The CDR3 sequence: CATSRELTSAYEQYF. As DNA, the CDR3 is TGTGCCACCAGCAGAGAGCTTACATCAGCCTACGAGCAGTACTTC.

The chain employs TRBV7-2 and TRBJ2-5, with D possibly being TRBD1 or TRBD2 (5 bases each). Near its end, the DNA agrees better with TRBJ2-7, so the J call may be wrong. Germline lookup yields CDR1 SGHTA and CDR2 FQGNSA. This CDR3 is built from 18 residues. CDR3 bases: TGTGCCAGCAGCTCAGGGCCCCAACTAGAGGGGATAGGATACGAGCAGTACTTC. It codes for CASSSGPQLEGIGYEQYF.

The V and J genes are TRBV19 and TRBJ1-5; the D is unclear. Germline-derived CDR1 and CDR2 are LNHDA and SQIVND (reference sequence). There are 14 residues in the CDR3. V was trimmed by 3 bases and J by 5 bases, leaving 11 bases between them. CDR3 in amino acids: CASSITYSYQPQHF. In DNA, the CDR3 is TGTGCCAGTAGTATCACGTACTCTTATCAGCCCCAGCATTTT.

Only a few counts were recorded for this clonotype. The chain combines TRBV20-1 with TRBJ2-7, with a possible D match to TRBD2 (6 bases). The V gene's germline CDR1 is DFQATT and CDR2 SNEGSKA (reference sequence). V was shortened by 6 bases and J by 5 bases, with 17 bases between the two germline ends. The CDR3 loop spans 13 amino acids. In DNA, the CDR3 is TGCAGTGCGACCCATGGCGGGACGGACGAGCAGTACTTC. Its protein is CSATHGGTDEQYF.

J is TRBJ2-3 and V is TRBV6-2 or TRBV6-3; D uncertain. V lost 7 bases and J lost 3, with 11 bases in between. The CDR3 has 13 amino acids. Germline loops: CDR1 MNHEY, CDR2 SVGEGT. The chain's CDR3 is CASTRAFTDTQYF. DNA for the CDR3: TGTGCCAGCACCCGTGCTTTTACAGATACGCAGTATTTT.

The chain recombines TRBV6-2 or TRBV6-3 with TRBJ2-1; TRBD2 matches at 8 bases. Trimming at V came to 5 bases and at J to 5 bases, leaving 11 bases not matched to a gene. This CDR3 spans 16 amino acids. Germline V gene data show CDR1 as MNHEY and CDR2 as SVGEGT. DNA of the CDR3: TGTGCCAGCAGTATAGCGGGATTACCCTCGCACAATGAGCAGTTCTTC. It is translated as CASSIAGLPSHNEQFF.

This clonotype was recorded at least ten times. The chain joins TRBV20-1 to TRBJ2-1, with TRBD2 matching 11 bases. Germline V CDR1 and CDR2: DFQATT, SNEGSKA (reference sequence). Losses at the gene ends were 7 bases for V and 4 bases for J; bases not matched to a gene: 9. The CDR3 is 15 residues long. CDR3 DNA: TGCAGTGTTCCGGGACTAGCGGCACTTTACAATGAGCAGTTCTTC. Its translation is CSVPGLAALYNEQFF.

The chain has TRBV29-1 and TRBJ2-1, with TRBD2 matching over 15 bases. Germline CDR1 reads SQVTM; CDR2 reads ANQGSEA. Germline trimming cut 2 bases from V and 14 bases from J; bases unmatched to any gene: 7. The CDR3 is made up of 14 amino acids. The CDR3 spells CSVEPGLAGGHEFF. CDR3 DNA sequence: TGCAGCGTTGAACCAGGACTAGCGGGAGGGCACGAGTTCTTC.

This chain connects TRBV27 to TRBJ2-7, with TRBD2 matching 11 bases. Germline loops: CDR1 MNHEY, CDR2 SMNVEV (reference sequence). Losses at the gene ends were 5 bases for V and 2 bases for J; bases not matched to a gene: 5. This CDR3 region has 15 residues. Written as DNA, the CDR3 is TGTGCCAGCAGTGTCCTAGCGGGGGGTGCCTACGAGCAGTACTTC. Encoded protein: CASSVLAGGAYEQYF.

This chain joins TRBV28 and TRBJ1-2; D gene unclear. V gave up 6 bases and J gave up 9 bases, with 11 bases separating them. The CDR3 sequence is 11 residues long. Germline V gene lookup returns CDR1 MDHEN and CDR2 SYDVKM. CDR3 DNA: TGTGCCAGCAGGCTCCAGGCCCGCTACACCTTC. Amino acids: CASRLQARYTF.

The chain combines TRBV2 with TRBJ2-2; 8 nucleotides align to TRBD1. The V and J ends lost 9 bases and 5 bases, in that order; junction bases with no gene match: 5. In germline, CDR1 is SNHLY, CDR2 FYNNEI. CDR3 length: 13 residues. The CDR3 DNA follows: TGTGCCAGTGGGACAGGTGGTACCGGGGAGCTGTTTTTT. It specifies CASGTGGTGELFF. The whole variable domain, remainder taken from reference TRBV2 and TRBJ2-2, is EPEVTQTPSHQVTQMGQEVILRCVPISNHLYFYWYRQILGQKVEFLVSFYNNEISEKSEIFDDQFSVERPDGSNFTLKIRSTKLEDSAMYFCASGTGGTGELFFGEGSRLTVL.